The next 17 T cell receptor beta chains were all read from a single sample in a study of Ad26.COV2.S vaccination and SARS-CoV-2 variants. As to treatment: about 20 received Ad26.COV2.S at low or high dose, single or two shots; roughly five received placebo; per-sample allocation not given. After the first vaccine or placebo injection, samples were drawn on day 63. Using immunoSEQ multiplex PCR, the repertoire was profiled, and TCRdb retains in-frame clones only, with some absent. The data contain 450,000 to 550,000 clones, 89% of them seen just once; the ten biggest clones take up approximately 2.5%. Sequences were derived from peripheral blood, sampled in a trial of Ad26.COV2.S vaccine versus placebo. Receptors were obtained from a person aged 18-65 years who received the Ad26.COV2.S COVID-19 vaccine or a placebo.

The chain uses TRBV7-2 and TRBJ2-3; no clear D. The CDR3 loop spans 14 amino acids. Deletions cut 5 bases from V and 2 bases from J, with 11 bases between. Germline CDR1 reads SGHTA; CDR2 reads FQGNSA. This CDR3 is CASSPRSDTDTQYF. The CDR3 nucleotides read TGTGCCAGCAGCCCCCGGAGTGACACAGATACGCAGTATTTT. Drawing the rest from reference TRBV7-2 and TRBJ2-3, the complete variable domain is GAGVSQSPSNKVTEKGKDVELRCDPISGHTALYWYRQSLGQGLEFLIYFQGNSAPDKSGLPSDRFSAERTGGSVSTLTIQRTQQEDSAVYLCASSPRSDTDTQYFGPGTRLTVL.

The rearrangement uses TRBV24-1 and TRBJ1-5; D is perhaps TRBD1 (5 bases). The ends were cut back, 2 bases at V and 2 bases at J, with 15 bases in the middle. In germline, CDR1 is KGHDR, CDR2 SFDVKD. The CDR3 covers 17 residues. CDR3 loop: CATSDSSGAVGNQPQHF. The CDR3 DNA follows: TGTGCCACCAGTGATTCCTCCGGGGCGGTTGGCAATCAGCCCCAGCATTTT.

The chain uses TRBV27 and TRBJ2-1; 10 bases fit TRBD2. This CDR3 comprises 19 residues. The J segment lost 0 bases and the V segment lost 2 bases, leaving 10 bases of the junction unmatched. Germline CDR1 reads MNHEY; CDR2 reads SMNVEV (reference sequence). CDR3: CASSLVWLAGVPSYNEQFF. The CDR3 DNA is TGTGCCAGCAGTTTAGTTTGGCTAGCGGGGGTCCCCTCCTACAATGAGCAGTTCTTC.

This clone was counted at least ten times. This CDR3 is CASSVSGVETF. Here the CDR3 DNA reads TGTGCCAGCAGTGTTTCAGGGGTGGAAACCTTC. The chain joins TRBV3-1 (or the pseudogene TRBV3-2) to TRBJ1-2; a weak D match, TRBD1 (6 bases). The CDR3 runs 11 residues. V was pared by 6 bases and J by 14 bases, with 16 bases between. Germline-derived CDR1 and CDR2 are LGHDT and YNNKEL (reference sequence).

The V call is TRBV21-1, the J call TRBJ1-3. TRBV21-1 corresponds to a pseudogene. The CDR3 totals 16 residues. The CDR3 loop is CASSKGAGRAGNTIYF. As DNA, the CDR3 is TGTGCCAGCAGCAAAGGGGCAGGGAGGGCTGGAAACACCATATATTTT.

The chain is built from TRBV7-8 and TRBJ2-6, with 10 bases fitting TRBD2. The J segment lost 0 bases and the V segment lost 2 bases, leaving 1 base of the junction unmatched. The CDR3 is 17 amino acids. Per germline, CDR1 SGHVS and CDR2 FQNEAQ. The CDR3 region is CASSLTSGISGANVLTF. The CDR3 bases are TGTGCCAGCAGCTTAACTAGCGGGATCTCTGGGGCCAACGTCCTGACTTTC.

Worth noting for this clone: The same CDR3 also results from other DNA sequences found in this sample. J is TRBJ1-5 and V is TRBV7-9; 11 bases fit TRBD1. This CDR3 has 15 amino acids. From germline, CDR1 is SEHNR and CDR2 FQNEAQ (reference sequence). Trimming cost V 1 base and J 4 bases; bases outside gene matches: 0. This CDR3 is CASSLGDRGNQPQHF. In nucleotides, the CDR3 is TGTGCCAGCAGCTTAGGGGACAGGGGGAATCAGCCCCAGCATTTT.

This clone turned up a few times. The CDR3 DNA sequence: TGTGCCAGCAGTTCCGTTCTAGCGATGGCCCCAGATACGCAGTATTTT. The encoded protein is CASSSVLAMAPDTQYF. This rearrangement joins TRBV6-2 or TRBV6-3 to TRBJ2-3; perhaps TRBD2 as D (6 bases). The V and J ends lost 4 bases and 4 bases respectively, with 18 bases between them. CDR1 MNHEY and CDR2 SVGEGT come from the germline V gene. CDR3 length: 16 residues.

This rearrangement joins TRBV7-3 to TRBJ1-2, with a weak D call TRBD1 (5 bases). CDR1 is SGHTA and CDR2 is FQGTGA in the germline V gene. This CDR3 has 15 amino acids. Trimming stripped 5 bases from V and 8 bases from J, with 21 bases between. DNA of the CDR3: TGTGCCAGCAGCCCTCATGCCGGGACGTCGAACGGCTACACCTTC. Translation gives CASSPHAGTSNGYTF. The whole variable domain, remainder taken from reference TRBV7-3 and TRBJ1-2, is GAGVSQTPSNKVTEKGKYVELRCDPISGHTALYWYRQSLGQGPEFLIYFQGTGAADDSGLPNDRFFAVRPEGSVSTLKIQRTERGDSAVYLCASSPHAGTSNGYTFGSGTRLTVV.

V usage is TRBV18 and J usage is TRBJ1-1; TRBD1 is a possible D gene (6 bases). The V and J ends lost 0 bases and 4 bases respectively, with 15 bases between them. The CDR3 runs to 16 residues. Germline assignment: CDR1 KGHSH and CDR2 LQKENI. CDR3 protein: CASSPPPWGLGTEAFF. CDR3 in DNA: TGTGCCAGCTCACCACCGCCGTGGGGGCTGGGCACTGAAGCTTTCTTT.

CDR3 in amino acids: CASSFGSEYYEQYV. The DNA for the CDR3 is TGTGCCAGCAGTTTCGGGTCCGAATACTACGAGCAGTACGTC. This chain uses TRBV28 with TRBJ2-7; D not certain. This CDR3 contains 14 residues. V lost 3 bases to trimming and J lost 3 bases, with 12 bases between them. From germline, CDR1 is MDHEN and CDR2 SYDVKM.

The V call is TRBV9, the J call TRBJ2-5, with TRBD1 as a possible D gene (5 bases). CDR1 SGDLS and CDR2 YYNGEE come from the germline V gene. Trimming pared 3 bases from V and 1 base from J, leaving 16 bases between. This CDR3 has 16 residues. CDR3 region: CASSDGAANLQETQYF. The DNA for the CDR3 is TGTGCCAGCAGCGATGGGGCAGCAAACCTCCAAGAGACCCAGTACTTC.

The V gene is TRBV4-1, the J gene TRBJ1-6, with D tentatively TRBD1 (5 bases). Trimming pared 0 bases from V and 9 bases from J, leaving 15 bases between. CDR1 is MGHRA, CDR2 YSYEKL, per germline. The CDR3 runs to 16 residues. Here the CDR3 DNA reads TGCGCCAGCAGCCAAGATTTAGACAGTAGGTTTTCACCCCTCCACTTT. Its protein is CASSQDLDSRFSPLHF.

The chain employs TRBV5-1 and TRBJ2-5; D remains unclear. The CDR3 extends over 12 amino acids. V dropped 5 bases and J dropped 5 bases, with 10 bases sitting between them. Germline lookup yields CDR1 SGHRS and CDR2 YFSETQ. The CDR3 bases are TGCGCCAGCAGGTCGTATGGGGAGACCCAGTACTTC. It translates to CASRSYGETQYF.

The rearrangement uses TRBV2 and TRBJ2-3, with a tentative D call TRBD1 (6 bases). The CDR3 covers 15 residues. Trimming took off 2 bases at V and 4 bases at J, with 13 bases between the two ends. Per the germline V gene, CDR1 is SNHLY and CDR2 is FYNNEI. The CDR3 DNA reads TGTGCCAGCAGTGAATTGCACAGGGCAGCAGATACGCAGTATTTT. Translated: CASSELHRAADTQYF.

The V call is TRBV10-1, the J call TRBJ2-3, with D possibly matching TRBD2 (5 bases). V lost 4 bases, J lost 0 bases, and 14 bases lay in between. Per the germline V gene, CDR1 is WNHNN and CDR2 is SYGVQD (reference sequence). CDR3 length: 16 amino acids. CDR3 protein: CASSGPSGPSTDTQYF. CDR3 DNA sequence: TGCGCCAGCAGTGGCCCGAGCGGTCCTAGCACAGATACGCAGTATTTT.

This chain uses TRBV7-9 with TRBJ1-6; 9 positions agree with TRBD1. Germline V gives CDR1 SEHNR, CDR2 FQNEAQ (reference sequence). Germline trimming cut 6 bases from V and 9 bases from J; bases unmatched to any gene: 9. This CDR3 has 15 amino acids. The CDR3 sequence is CASSSRDRAFSPLHF. The CDR3 nucleotides read TGTGCCAGCAGTTCGAGGGACAGGGCTTTTTCACCCCTCCACTTT. Full variable domain (missing parts from reference TRBV7-9 and TRBJ1-6): DTGVSQNPRHKITKRGQNVTFRCDPISEHNRLYWYRQTLGQGPEFLTYFQNEAQLEKSRLLSDRFSAERPKGSFSTLEIQRTEQGDSAMYLCASSSRDRAFSPLHFGNGTRLTVT.